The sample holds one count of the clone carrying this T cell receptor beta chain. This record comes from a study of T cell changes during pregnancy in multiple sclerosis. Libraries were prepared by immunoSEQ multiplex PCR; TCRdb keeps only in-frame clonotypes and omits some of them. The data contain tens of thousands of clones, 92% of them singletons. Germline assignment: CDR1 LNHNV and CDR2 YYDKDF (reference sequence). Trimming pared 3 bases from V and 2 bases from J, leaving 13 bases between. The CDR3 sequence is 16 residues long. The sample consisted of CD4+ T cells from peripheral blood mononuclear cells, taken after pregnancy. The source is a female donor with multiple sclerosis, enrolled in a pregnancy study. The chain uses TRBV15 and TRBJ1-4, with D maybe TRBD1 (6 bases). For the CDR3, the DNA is TGTGCCACCAGCAGCTACAGGGCTGGCACTAATGAAAAACTGTTTTTT. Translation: CATSSYRAGTNEKLFF.